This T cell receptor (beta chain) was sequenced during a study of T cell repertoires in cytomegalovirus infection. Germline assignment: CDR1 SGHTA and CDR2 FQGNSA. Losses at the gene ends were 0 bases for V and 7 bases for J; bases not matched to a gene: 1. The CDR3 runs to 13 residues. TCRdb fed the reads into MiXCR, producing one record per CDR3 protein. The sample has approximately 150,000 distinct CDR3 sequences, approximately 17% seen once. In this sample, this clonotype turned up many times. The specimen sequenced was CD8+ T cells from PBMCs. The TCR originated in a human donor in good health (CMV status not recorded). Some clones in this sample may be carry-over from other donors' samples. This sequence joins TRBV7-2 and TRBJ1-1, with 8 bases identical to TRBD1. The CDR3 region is CASSLAQGGEAFF. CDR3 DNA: TGTGCCAGCAGCTTAGCACAGGGGGGTGAAGCTTTCTTT. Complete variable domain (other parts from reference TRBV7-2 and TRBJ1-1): GAGVSQSPSNKVTEKGKDVELRCDPISGHTALYWYRQSLGQGLEFLIYFQGNSAPDKSGLPSDRFSAERTGGSVSTLTIQRTQQEDSAVYLCASSLAQGGEAFFGQGTRLTVV.